One and the same sample provided the 28 T cell receptor beta chains below, sequenced in a study of T cell repertoires in cytomegalovirus infection. Antigens of these TCRs are unknown. TCRdb passed the reads through MiXCR, listing each CDR3 protein once. The sample has about 130,000 distinct CDR3 sequences; more than 25% are singletons. The sample here was CD8+ T cells from cultured PBMCs, taken from culture after CMV antigen stimulation. Source of these receptors: a human donor in good health (CMV status not recorded). Some clones in this sample may be carry-over from other donors' samples.

This clonotype was seen many times. The chain joins TRBV29-1 to TRBJ1-2, with 11 positions matching TRBD1. The CDR3 totals 15 residues. CDR1 is SQVTM, CDR2 ANQGSEA, per germline. J was trimmed by 8 bases and V by 0 bases; bases with no gene match: 8. In DNA form, the CDR3 reads TGCAGCGTTGAAGATAGTGGACAGGGGGCGGGAGGCTACACCTTC. It translates to CSVEDSGQGAGGYTF.

The V gene is TRBV4-3, the J gene TRBJ2-1; tentative D call: TRBD2 (7 bases). CDR1 and CDR2 from the germline V gene are LGHNA and YSLEER. This CDR3 region has 18 residues. V was pared by 0 bases and J by 7 bases, with 22 bases between. CDR3 in DNA: TGCGCCAGCAGCCAAGAATTAGTAGGCGGGGGCTTAGGGAATGAGCAGTTCTTC. This translates into CASSQELVGGGLGNEQFF.

V and J are TRBV6-2 or TRBV6-3 and TRBJ1-5; D is undetermined. The CDR3 sequence is 15 residues long. The V end lost 2 bases, the J end lost 3 bases, and 11 bases lay between the germline ends. Germline-derived CDR1 and CDR2 are MNHEY and SVGEGT. CDR3 residues: CASSYDNGLNQPQHF. The CDR3 region has the DNA TGTGCCAGCAGTTACGACAACGGGCTCAATCAGCCCCAGCATTTT.

The chain has TRBV29-1 and TRBJ1-1, with D unclear. CDR1 and CDR2 from the germline V gene are SQVTM and ANQGSEA. The CDR3 covers 13 residues. V shed 1 base and J shed 6 bases, with 12 bases lying between them. CDR3 sequence (DNA): TGCAGCGTTGAAGGAGTTGGGGTCCCTGAAGCTTTCTTT. Residues: CSVEGVGVPEAFF. The whole variable domain, filled in from reference TRBV29-1 and TRBJ1-1, reads SAVISQKPSRDICQRGTSLTIQCQVDSQVTMMFWYRQQPGQSLTLIATANQGSEATYESGFVIDKFPISRPNLTFSTLTVSNMSPEDSSIYLCSVEGVGVPEAFFGQGTRLTVV.

This clonotype has more than one count but fewer than ten. The rearrangement links TRBV7-9 to TRBJ2-3, with D perhaps TRBD2 (5 bases). CDR1 is SEHNR, CDR2 FQNEAQ, per germline (reference sequence). The CDR3 covers 15 residues. Between the trimmed V and J ends, which lost 5 bases and 4 bases, there was a span of 16 bases. The CDR3 here is CASSPRGLASDTQYF. The CDR3 region has the DNA TGTGCCAGCAGCCCACGCGGACTGGCCTCAGATACGCAGTATTTT.

V and J are TRBV5-1 and TRBJ1-2, with TRBD1 as a possible D gene (5 bases). In germline, CDR1 is SGHRS, CDR2 YFSETQ. Trimming removed 3 bases from V and 2 bases from J, with 14 bases in between. This CDR3 spans 15 amino acids. The CDR3 loop is CASSYLNPGNYGYTF. In nucleotides, the CDR3 is TGCGCCAGCAGCTACTTAAACCCAGGGAACTATGGCTACACCTTC.

The chain recombines TRBV27 with TRBJ2-3, with D possibly matching TRBD1 (6 bases). The germline V gene encodes CDR1 MNHEY and CDR2 SMNVEV (reference sequence). The CDR3 is 21 amino acids. V was pared by 3 bases and J by 1 base, with 29 bases between. CDR3 in DNA: TGTGCCAGCAGTTTGCCTCCCATAACGGGACACCCTATAGCTTGCACAGATACGCAGTATTTT. It yields the protein CASSLPPITGHPIACTDTQYF.

J is TRBJ2-7 and V is TRBV6-2 or TRBV6-3, with TRBD1 matching over 10 bases. This CDR3 has 15 amino acids. Germline V gene lookup returns CDR1 MNHEY and CDR2 SVGEGT. Trimming cost V 5 bases and J 5 bases; bases outside gene matches: 9. CDR3 nucleotides: TGTGCCAGCAGTGCCGGGACAGGGGACATGGACGAGCAGTACTTC. Encoded protein: CASSAGTGDMDEQYF.

The chain couples TRBV20-1 to TRBJ1-4; D not resolved. Germline lookup yields CDR1 DFQATT and CDR2 SNEGSKA (reference sequence). V lost 3 bases and J lost 4, with 6 bases in between. This CDR3 has 12 amino acids. CDR3 nucleotide sequence: TGCAGTGCTAGTAGTGGTAATGAAAAACTGTTTTTT. Its translation: CSASSGNEKLFF.

The V gene is TRBV7-6, the J gene TRBJ1-3; D remains unclear. V lost 4 bases to trimming and J lost 4 bases, with 8 bases between them. Looked up from germline, CDR1 is SGHVS and CDR2 is FNYEAQ. The CDR3 covers 13 residues. The CDR3 nucleotides read TGTGCCAGCAGCTCCAATGAAGGAAACACCATATATTTT. Amino acid sequence: CASSSNEGNTIYF.

Worth noting for this clonotype: The limits of the CDR3 on the DNA are not certain, so only TCRdb's listed CDR3 is given. V is TRBV12-3 or TRBV12-4 and J is TRBJ1-4. The CDR3 totals 16 residues, both ends included. CDR3 sequence reads: CASSFLAGPTNEKLFF.

V and J are TRBV12-3 or TRBV12-4 and TRBJ2-7; D remains unclear. This CDR3 has 12 amino acids. Trimming left V 6 bases short and J 2 bases short, with 8 bases between. CDR3 in amino acids: CASSTTTYEQYF. The CDR3 DNA follows: TGTGCCAGCAGCACCACTACCTACGAGCAGTACTTC.

The V and J genes are TRBV7-6 and TRBJ1-1; D may be TRBD1 (6 bases). With 4 bases removed from V and 7 bases from J, the gap between germline ends came to 10 bases. The CDR3 consists of 12 residues. Germline loops: CDR1 SGHVS, CDR2 FNYEAQ. The CDR3: CASSSRTDEAFF. CDR3 DNA: TGTGCCAGCAGCTCCCGGACAGATGAAGCTTTCTTT.

The chain carries TRBV4-1 and TRBJ2-3; D perhaps matches TRBD1 (6 bases). V was clipped by 2 bases and J by 0 bases, with 18 bases between them. Germline CDR1 reads MGHRA; CDR2 reads YSYEKL. The CDR3 length is 18 residues. The CDR3 nucleotides read TGCGCCAGCAGCCAATGGTACGTGACAGGAGCTAGCACAGATACGCAGTATTTT. It specifies CASSQWYVTGASTDTQYF.

The table lists this clonotype with a few counts. This rearrangement joins TRBV6-2 or TRBV6-3 to TRBJ2-2; 9 nucleotides line up with TRBD1. V shed 5 bases, J shed 7 bases, and the junction held 8 bases outside the gene matches. The germline CDR1 and CDR2 sequences are MNHEY and SVGEGT. This CDR3 has 15 residues. This chain's CDR3 is CASSDRDREDGELFF. The CDR3 coding sequence is TGTGCCAGCAGTGACCGGGACAGGGAAGACGGGGAGCTGTTTTTT.

Points on this clonotype: A read error may explain this, as a much larger clone is one base away. The chain is built from TRBV27 and TRBJ2-1; possibly TRBD2 for D (6 bases). Germline V CDR1 and CDR2: MNHEY, SMNVEV (reference sequence). This CDR3 is 13 amino acids long. CDR3 region: CASSFAGNKEQFF. The CDR3 nucleotides read TGTGCCAGCAGTTTTGCGGGAAACAAAGAGCAGTTCTTC.

This clonotype was seen a handful of times. The J gene is TRBJ2-3, the V gene TRBV4-1; TRBD2 matches 9 bases. Per the germline V gene, CDR1 is MGHRA and CDR2 is YSYEKL. There are 15 residues in the CDR3. The J segment lost 1 base and the V segment lost 4 bases, leaving 3 bases of the junction unmatched. CDR3 protein: CASSPRTSGTDTQYF. The CDR3 bases are TGCGCCAGCAGCCCCAGGACTAGCGGCACAGATACGCAGTATTTT.

The chain recombines TRBV7-3 with TRBJ2-6; perhaps TRBD1 as D (6 bases). Germline-derived CDR1 and CDR2 are SGHTA and FQGTGA. The CDR3 contains 15 residues. The V end was cut by 5 bases, the J end by 3 bases, with 11 bases between. The CDR3 sequence is CASSLQGYGANVLTF. CDR3 bases: TGTGCCAGCAGCCTACAGGGTTATGGGGCCAACGTCCTGACTTTC. Full variable domain (rest looked up from reference TRBV7-3 and TRBJ2-6): GAGVSQTPSNKVTEKGKYVELRCDPISGHTALYWYRQSLGQGPEFLIYFQGTGAADDSGLPNDRFFAVRPEGSVSTLKIQRTERGDSAVYLCASSLQGYGANVLTFGAGSRLTVL.

The V and J genes are TRBV6-5 and TRBJ1-1; D gene unclear. CDR3 size: 15 residues. The germline V and J ends were trimmed by 3 bases and 0 bases, with 11 bases remaining between them. CDR1 and CDR2 (germline): MNHEY, SVGAGI. In nucleotides, the CDR3 is TGTGCCAGCAGTTATTCGATCGGAATGAACACTGAAGCTTTCTTT. Its translation is CASSYSIGMNTEAFF.

This clonotype has only a few counts. The gene calls are TRBV4-1 and TRBJ1-1; 9 bases align to TRBD1. Germline V gene sequence: CDR1 MGHRA, CDR2 YSYEKL. CDR3 length: 18 residues. Unmatched junction bases numbered 14, after V lost 4 bases and J lost 2 bases. The CDR3 sequence is CASSRDLQGAPSNTEAFF. CDR3 DNA: TGCGCCAGCAGCCGGGATTTACAGGGGGCACCTTCCAACACTGAAGCTTTCTTT.

This clonotype came up a few times. The rearrangement links TRBV6-2 or TRBV6-3 to TRBJ2-7, with no clear D. The CDR3 covers 12 residues. Between the trimmed V and J ends, which lost 7 bases and 9 bases, there was a span of 16 bases. Germline V gene data show CDR1 as MNHEY and CDR2 as SVGEGT. Here the CDR3 reads CASTQDPTVQYF. CDR3 coding DNA: TGTGCCAGCACGCAGGACCCTACGGTGCAGTACTTC.

The rearrangement uses TRBV7-9 and TRBJ1-4; 11 positions match TRBD1. The germline V gene has CDR1 SEHNR and CDR2 FQNEAQ (reference sequence). The CDR3 is 14 residues long. With V trimmed by 11 bases and J by 8 bases, 10 bases remained unmatched. CDR3 in DNA: TGTGCCCTGGCCGGGACAGGGGGAATGGAAAAACTGTTTTTT. It specifies CALAGTGGMEKLFF.

This sequence joins TRBV29-1 and TRBJ1-2; 7 positions match TRBD1. This CDR3 region has 12 residues. CDR1 is SQVTM, CDR2 ANQGSEA, per germline. V shed 6 bases, J shed 5 bases, and the junction held 6 bases outside the gene matches. The CDR3 region has the DNA TGCAGCGTGCCGGGACAGCTTTATGGCTACACCTTC. This translates into CSVPGQLYGYTF. Full variable domain (rest looked up from reference TRBV29-1 and TRBJ1-2): SAVISQKPSRDICQRGTSLTIQCQVDSQVTMMFWYRQQPGQSLTLIATANQGSEATYESGFVIDKFPISRPNLTFSTLTVSNMSPEDSSIYLCSVPGQLYGYTFGSGTRLTVV.

This clonotype was picked up many times. The gene calls are TRBV7-8 and TRBJ2-5; 10 bases are a match to TRBD2. The CDR3 covers 17 residues. Unmatched junction bases numbered 11, after V lost 3 bases and J lost 4 bases. The germline V gene has CDR1 SGHVS and CDR2 FQNEAQ. Here the CDR3 DNA reads TGTGCCAGCAGCTTGTTGTGGATAGCGGGGGGCAGAGAGACCCAGTACTTC. Translated: CASSLLWIAGGRETQYF.

This clonotype occurred many times. The chain links TRBV7-6 to TRBJ1-6, with 7 bases lining up with TRBD1. V lost 4 bases to trimming and J lost 8 bases; unmatched junction nucleotides: 5. Germline values: CDR1 SGHVS, CDR2 FNYEAQ. The CDR3 has 14 amino acids. CDR3 coding DNA: TGTGCCAGCAGCTCCGGGACAGAAGATTCACCCCTCCACTTT. Its translation is CASSSGTEDSPLHF.

The chain joins TRBV27 to TRBJ1-2, with 7 bases that match TRBD1. Per germline, CDR1 MNHEY and CDR2 SMNVEV (reference sequence). The length of the CDR3 is 14 residues. Trimming removed 5 bases from V and 4 bases from J; junction bases left unmatched: 7. For the CDR3, the DNA is TGTGCCAGCAGTACGCAGGGGGGGGTCTATGGCTACACCTTC. This gives the protein CASSTQGGVYGYTF.

The CDR3 nucleotides read TGTGCCAGCAGCTTACCGGACAGGGGTAACGAGCAGTACTTC. This sequence encodes CASSLPDRGNEQYF. The rearrangement uses TRBV7-9 and TRBJ2-7; 9 bases are shared with TRBD1. The length of the CDR3 is 14 residues. J gave up 5 bases and V 2 bases, and 4 bases lay outside the gene matches. Germline V CDR1 and CDR2: SEHNR, FQNEAQ (reference sequence).

Regarding this clonotype: The junction differs from germline at one of its ends, possibly a read error. The rearrangement links TRBV27 to TRBJ1-3; D unclear. The CDR3 runs to 15 residues. Germline V gene data show CDR1 as MNHEY and CDR2 as SMNVEV (reference sequence). The CDR3 is CASILGSVSGNTIYF. Here the CDR3 DNA reads TGTGCCAGCATTTTAGGGTCAGTCTCTGGAAACACCATATATTTT.